This T cell receptor (beta chain) is drawn from a study of radiotherapy plus CTLA-4 blockade in lung cancer. The wider study: Disease control was seen in 30% to 35% of patients, objective responses in roughly 17%.

Method: immunoSEQ multiplex PCR; TCRdb's copy keeps in-frame clones and lacks some. The sample includes tens of thousands of clones, approximately 86% seen only once; the top ten take over 0.75%. The study gave focal radiation plus ipilimumab CTLA-4 blockade to patients with chemo-refractory metastatic non-small-cell lung cancer. The J segment lost 7 bases and the V segment lost 2 bases, leaving 9 bases of the junction unmatched. The CDR3 covers 15 residues. CDR1 is MNHEY and CDR2 is SMNVEV in the germline V gene (reference sequence). This sequence joins TRBV27 and TRBJ2-5; 8 bases line up with TRBD2. The TCR was taken from a human donor with non-small cell lung cancer who had stable disease on radiotherapy plus ipilimumab. Here the sequenced sample was peripheral blood, taken from a patient treated with radiotherapy plus ipilimumab. The CDR3, as DNA: TGTGCCAGCAGTTTAGGGTCTAGCGGGTTTGTGACCCAGTACTTC. Encoded protein: CASSLGSSGFVTQYF.